This T cell receptor beta chain was recovered during a study of blood T cell repertoires in COVID-19. For the study at large: Spain, Italy and the United States supplied samples that represented acute and convalescent COVID-19. PBMCs, B-cell-depleted T cells, or T cells provided the cDNA or gDNA that made up the material.

Germline V gene data show CDR1 as LGHDT and CDR2 as YNNKEL (reference sequence). The CDR3 consists of 13 residues. J gave up 5 bases and V 4 bases, and 4 bases lay outside the gene matches. Original data processing: Reference gene primer amplification in the assay estimated nucleated cell counts. Profiling relied on immunoSEQ multiplex PCR, and the TCRdb table lists in-frame clones only, not all of them. The DNA was the basis for D and trimming; V, J and clone size are from that table. Of 60,000 or so clones in the sample, under 85% were seen once. The chain carries TRBV3-1 (or the pseudogene TRBV3-2) and TRBJ2-7, with TRBD1 matching over 8 bases. The clonotype originates from a woman in her forties or fifties with active or convalescent COVID-19. The sample consisted of peripheral blood. DNA for the CDR3: TGTGCCAGCAGCCCTGGGACAGGCGACGAGCAGTACTTC. Its translation: CASSPGTGDEQYF.